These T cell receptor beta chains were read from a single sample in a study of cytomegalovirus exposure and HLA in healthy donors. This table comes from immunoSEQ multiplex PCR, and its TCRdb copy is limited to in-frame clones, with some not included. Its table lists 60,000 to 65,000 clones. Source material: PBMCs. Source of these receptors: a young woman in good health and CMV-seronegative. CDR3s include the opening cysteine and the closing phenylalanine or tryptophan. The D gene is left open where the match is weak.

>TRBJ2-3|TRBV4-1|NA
TGCGCCAGCAGCCAAGCTGTAACCAGAACAGATACGCAGTATTTT
CASSQAVTRTDTQYF
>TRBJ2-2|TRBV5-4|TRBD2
TGTGCCAGCAGCTCCACGGGAGGGTTGGACACCGGGGAGCTGTTTTTT
CASSSTGGLDTGELFF
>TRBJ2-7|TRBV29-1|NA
TGCAGGGGGGGGGAGGACAGGGTCGACGAGCAGTACTTC
CRGGEDRVDEQYF
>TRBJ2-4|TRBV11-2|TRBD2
TGTGCCAGCAGCTTAGAGCCAGGGAGGGACATTCAGTACTTC
CASSLEPGRDIQYF
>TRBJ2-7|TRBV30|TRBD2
TGTGCCTGGAGTGGACTAGCGGGAGGCGAGCAGTACTTC
CAWSGLAGGEQYF
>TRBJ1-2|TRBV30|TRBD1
TGTGCCTGGAGTTTTACAGGGGAAGTTGGCTACACCTTC
CAWSFTGEVGYTF
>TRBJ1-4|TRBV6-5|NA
TGTGCCAGCAGCCCCGTAAGCCCGAGGGAAAAACTGTTTTTT
CASSPVSPREKLFF
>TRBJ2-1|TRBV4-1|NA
TGCGCCAGCAGACAAATGACAGACAATGAGCAGTTCTTC
CASRQMTDNEQFF
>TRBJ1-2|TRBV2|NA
TGTGCCAGCAGTGTCGGGGGAGATGGCTACACCTTC
CASSVGGDGYTF
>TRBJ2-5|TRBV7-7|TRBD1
TGTGCTAGCAGCTTAGGACAGGGAGTGAAAGAGACCCAGTACTTC
CASSLGQGVKETQYF
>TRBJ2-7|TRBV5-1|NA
TGCGCCAGCAGCTTGCCGACAGGAGACGAGCAGTACTTC
CASSLPTGDEQYF
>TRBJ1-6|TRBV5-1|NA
TGCGCCAGCAGCTCAAAAGGGGTTAATTCACCCCTCCACTTT
CASSSKGVNSPLHF
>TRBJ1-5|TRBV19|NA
TGTGCCAGTAGCACAGGGTACGAAGATCAGCCCCAGCATTTT
CASSTGYEDQPQHF
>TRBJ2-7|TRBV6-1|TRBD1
TGTGCCAGCAAGGACAGGGTCCTCGAGCAGTACTTC
CASKDRVLEQYF
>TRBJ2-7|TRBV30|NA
TGTGCCTGGAGCGAGTCGGGGTTGAGTGAGCAGTACTTC
CAWSESGLSEQYF
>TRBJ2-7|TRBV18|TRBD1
TGTGCCAGCTCACCTGAGGACAGGGGTTCCTACGAGCAGTACTTC
CASSPEDRGSYEQYF
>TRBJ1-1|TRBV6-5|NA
TGTGCCAGCAGTCGGTACAGCTCCAACACTGAAGCTTTCTTT
CASSRYSSNTEAFF
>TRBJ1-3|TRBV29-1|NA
TGCAGCGTCTCGACAGGAGGAACCTCTGGAAACACCATATATTTT
CSVSTGGTSGNTIYF
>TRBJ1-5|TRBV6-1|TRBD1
TGTGCCAGCGGACAGGGGTATGTTCAGCCCCAGCATTTT
CASGQGYVQPQHF
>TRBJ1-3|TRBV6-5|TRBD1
TGTGCCAGTATGGACAGGGTTGGAGTACCCATATATTTT
CASMDRVGVPIYF
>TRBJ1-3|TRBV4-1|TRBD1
TGCGCCAGCAGCCTGACAGGGGACCTCGGTGGAAACACCATATATTTT
CASSLTGDLGGNTIYF
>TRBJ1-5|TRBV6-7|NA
TGTGCCAGCAGCTCAACTGAGGGTACAAGCAATCAGCCCCAGCATTTT
CASSSTEGTSNQPQHF
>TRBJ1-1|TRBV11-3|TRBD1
TGTGCCAGCAGCTCCCCGGGACAGGGAATCACTGAAGCTTTCTTT
CASSSPGQGITEAFF
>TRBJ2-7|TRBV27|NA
TGTGCCAGCAGTCCTCCGGGGGGCTCCGACGAGCAGTACTTC
CASSPPGGSDEQYF
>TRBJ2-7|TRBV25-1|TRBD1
TGTGCCAGCGCAGAATCCGGGACAGTTCAAGTCTACGAGCAGTACTTC
CASAESGTVQVYEQYF
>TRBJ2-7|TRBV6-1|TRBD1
TGTGCCAGCAGATACAGGGGCCAAGGCTCCTACGAGCAGTACTTC
CASRYRGQGSYEQYF
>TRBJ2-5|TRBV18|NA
TGTGCCAGCTCACCGCCCACCTCCGGGGAGACCCAGTACTTC
CASSPPTSGETQYF
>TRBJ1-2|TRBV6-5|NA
TGTGCCAGCAGTCAGGACAGCTCCTATGGCTACACCTTC
CASSQDSSYGYTF
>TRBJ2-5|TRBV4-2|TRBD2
TGTGCCAGCAGCCAAGCTAGCGGGGGGGCTGAGACCCAGTACTTC
CASSQASGGAETQYF
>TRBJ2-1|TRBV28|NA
TGTGCCAGCAGCTTCGACACCTACAATGAGCAGTTCTTC
CASSFDTYNEQFF
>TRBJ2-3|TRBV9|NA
TGTGCCAGCAGCGTAAGCCCCGACACAGATACGCAGTATTTT
CASSVSPDTDTQYF
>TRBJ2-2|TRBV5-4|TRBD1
TGTGCCAGCAGCTTGGCGAGGACAGGGGGCCTCGCGAACACCGGGGAGCTGTTTTTT
CASSLARTGGLANTGELFF
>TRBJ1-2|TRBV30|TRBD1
TGTGCCTTAGGACAGGGTATAGGTGGCTACACCTTC
CALGQGIGGYTF
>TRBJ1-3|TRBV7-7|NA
TGTGCTAGCAGCTCCTACCCCTCTGGAAACACCATATATTTT
CASSSYPSGNTIYF
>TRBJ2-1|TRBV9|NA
TGTGCCAGCAGCCTCGGTGATTACAATGAGCAGTTCTTC
CASSLGDYNEQFF
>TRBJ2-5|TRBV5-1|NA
TGCGCCAGCAGCTTGGGGGCGGAGACCCAGTACTTC
CASSLGAETQYF
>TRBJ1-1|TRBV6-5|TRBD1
TGTGCCAGCAGTTACGGACAGGTGAACACTGAAGCTTTCTTT
CASSYGQVNTEAFF
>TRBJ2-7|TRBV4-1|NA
TGCGCCAGCAGCCCCTGGGACTTCTCCTACGAGCAGTACTTC
CASSPWDFSYEQYF
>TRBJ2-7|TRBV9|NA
TGTGCCAGCAGCGTAGGGAGCACAGGGTACTCCTACGAGCAGTACTTC
CASSVGSTGYSYEQYF